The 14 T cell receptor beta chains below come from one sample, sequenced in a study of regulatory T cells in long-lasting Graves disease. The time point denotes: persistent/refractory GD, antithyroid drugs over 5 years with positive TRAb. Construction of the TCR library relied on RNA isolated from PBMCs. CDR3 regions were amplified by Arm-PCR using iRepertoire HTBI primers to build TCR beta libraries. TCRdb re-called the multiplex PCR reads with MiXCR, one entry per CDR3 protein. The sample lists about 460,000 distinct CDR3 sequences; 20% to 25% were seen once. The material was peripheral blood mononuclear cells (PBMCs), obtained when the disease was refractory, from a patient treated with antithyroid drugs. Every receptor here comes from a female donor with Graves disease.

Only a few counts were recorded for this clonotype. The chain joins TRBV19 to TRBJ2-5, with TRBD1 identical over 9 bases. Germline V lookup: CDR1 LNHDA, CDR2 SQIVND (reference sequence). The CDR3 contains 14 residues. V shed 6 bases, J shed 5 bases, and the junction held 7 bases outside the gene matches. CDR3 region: CASRRTGVHETQYF. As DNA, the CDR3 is TGTGCCAGTAGACGGACAGGGGTCCACGAGACCCAGTACTTC.

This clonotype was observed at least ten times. The CDR3 region is CASSPLGSGGYNEQFF. CDR3 nucleotide sequence: TGTGCCAGCAGTCCCCTCGGGTCAGGGGGTTACAATGAGCAGTTCTTC. J is TRBJ2-1 and V is TRBV6-1; 7 nucleotides line up with TRBD1. The J segment lost 4 bases and the V segment lost 5 bases, leaving 11 bases of the junction unmatched. The germline V gene encodes CDR1 MNHNS and CDR2 SASEGT. The CDR3 runs to 16 residues.

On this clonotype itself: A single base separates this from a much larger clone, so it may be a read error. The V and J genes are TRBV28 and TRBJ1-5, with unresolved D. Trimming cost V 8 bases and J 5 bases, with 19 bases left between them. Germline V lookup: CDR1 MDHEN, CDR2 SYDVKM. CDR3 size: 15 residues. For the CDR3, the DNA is TGTGCCAGCCCAGGCAGCTCAGGCCATTATCAGCCCCAGCATTTT. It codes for CASPGSSGHYQPQHF.

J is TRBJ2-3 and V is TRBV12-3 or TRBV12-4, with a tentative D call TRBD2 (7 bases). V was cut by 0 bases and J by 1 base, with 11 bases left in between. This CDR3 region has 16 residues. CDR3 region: CASSLAGGHRTDTQYF. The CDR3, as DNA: TGTGCCAGCAGTTTAGCGGGGGGGCATCGCACAGATACGCAGTATTTT.

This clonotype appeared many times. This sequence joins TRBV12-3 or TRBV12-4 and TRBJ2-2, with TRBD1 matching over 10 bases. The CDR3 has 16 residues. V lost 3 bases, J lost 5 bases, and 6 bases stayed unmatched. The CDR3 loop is CASSLFWGQGTGELFF. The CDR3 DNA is TGTGCCAGCAGTTTGTTTTGGGGACAGGGGACCGGGGAGCTGTTTTTT.

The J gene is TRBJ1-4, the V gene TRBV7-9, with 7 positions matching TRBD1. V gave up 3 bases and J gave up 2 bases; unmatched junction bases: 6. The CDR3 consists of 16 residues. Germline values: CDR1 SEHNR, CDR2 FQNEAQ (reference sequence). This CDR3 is CASSFGPGGTNEKLFF. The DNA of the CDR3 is TGTGCCAGCAGCTTTGGCCCAGGGGGTACTAATGAAAAACTGTTTTTT.

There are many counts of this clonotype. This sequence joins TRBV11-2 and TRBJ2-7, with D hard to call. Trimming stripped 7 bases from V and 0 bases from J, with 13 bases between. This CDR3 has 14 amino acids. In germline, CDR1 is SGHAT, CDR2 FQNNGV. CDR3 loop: CASTLLDGSYEQYF. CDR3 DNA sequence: TGTGCCAGCACCCTTCTTGACGGCTCCTACGAGCAGTACTTC.

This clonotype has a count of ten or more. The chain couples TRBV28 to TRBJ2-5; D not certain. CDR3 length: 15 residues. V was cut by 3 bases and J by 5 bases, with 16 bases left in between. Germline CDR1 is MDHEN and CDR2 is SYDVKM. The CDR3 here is CASSFPAGALETQYF. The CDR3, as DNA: TGTGCCAGCAGTTTTCCGGCAGGCGCATTGGAGACCCAGTACTTC.

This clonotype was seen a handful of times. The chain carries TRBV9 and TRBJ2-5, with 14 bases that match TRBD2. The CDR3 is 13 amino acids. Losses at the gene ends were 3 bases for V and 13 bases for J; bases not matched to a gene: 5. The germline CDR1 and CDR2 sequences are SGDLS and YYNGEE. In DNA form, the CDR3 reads TGTGCCAGCAGCGGTGGGACTAGCGGGGGTCGGTACTTC. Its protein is CASSGGTSGGRYF.

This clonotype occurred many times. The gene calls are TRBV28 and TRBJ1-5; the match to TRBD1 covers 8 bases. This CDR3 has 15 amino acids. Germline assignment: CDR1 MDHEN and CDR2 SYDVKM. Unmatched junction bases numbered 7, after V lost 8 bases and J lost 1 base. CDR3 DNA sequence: TGTGCCAGCGGCAGGCAGGGGGCGAGCAATCAGCCCCAGCATTTT. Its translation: CASGRQGASNQPQHF.

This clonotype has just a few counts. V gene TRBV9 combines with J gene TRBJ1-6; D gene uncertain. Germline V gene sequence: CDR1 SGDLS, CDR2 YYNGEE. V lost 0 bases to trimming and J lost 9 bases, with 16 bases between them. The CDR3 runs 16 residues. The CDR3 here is CASSVEPASSGSPLHF. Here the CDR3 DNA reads TGTGCCAGCAGCGTAGAACCGGCATCAAGTGGTTCACCCCTCCACTTT.

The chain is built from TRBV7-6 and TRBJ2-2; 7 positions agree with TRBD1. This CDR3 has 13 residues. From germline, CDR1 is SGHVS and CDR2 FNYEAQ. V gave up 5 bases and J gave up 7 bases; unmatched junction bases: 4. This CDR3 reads CASSPTGDGELFF. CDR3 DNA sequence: TGTGCCAGCAGCCCTACAGGGGACGGGGAGCTGTTTTTT.

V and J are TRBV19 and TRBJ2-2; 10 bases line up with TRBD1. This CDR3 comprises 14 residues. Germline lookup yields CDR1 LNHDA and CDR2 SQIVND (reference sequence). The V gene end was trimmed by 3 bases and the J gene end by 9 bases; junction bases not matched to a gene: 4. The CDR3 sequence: CASSIGTGAWELFF. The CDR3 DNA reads TGTGCCAGTAGTATCGGGACAGGGGCCTGGGAGCTGTTTTTT. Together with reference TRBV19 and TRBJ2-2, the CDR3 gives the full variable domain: DGGITQSPKYLFRKEGQNVTLSCEQNLNHDAMYWYRQDPGQGLRLIYYSQIVNDFQKGDIAEGYSVSREKKESFPLTVTSAQKNPTAFYLCASSIGTGAWELFFGEGSRLTVL.

CDR3 sequence (DNA): TGTGCCAGCAGCCCCAGGTTGACCGGGGAGCTGTTTTTT. Amino acid sequence: CASSPRLTGELFF. The chain couples TRBV7-3 to TRBJ2-2; D is unresolved. Germline V gene sequence: CDR1 SGHTA, CDR2 FQGTGA. V was clipped by 5 bases and J by 5 bases, with 9 bases between them. The CDR3 length is 13 residues.